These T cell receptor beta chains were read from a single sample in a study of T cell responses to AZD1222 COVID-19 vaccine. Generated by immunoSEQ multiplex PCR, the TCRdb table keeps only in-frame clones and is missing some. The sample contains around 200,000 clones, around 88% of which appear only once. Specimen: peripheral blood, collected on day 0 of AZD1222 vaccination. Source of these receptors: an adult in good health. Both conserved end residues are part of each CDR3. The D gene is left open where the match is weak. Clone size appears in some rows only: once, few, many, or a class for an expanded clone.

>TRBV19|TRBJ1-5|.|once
TGTGCCAGTAAACAGACAAGCCAAAATCAGCCCCAGCATTTT
CASKQTSQNQPQHF
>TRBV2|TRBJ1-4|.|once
TGTGCCAGCGGTAGATGGGGGGCCTCTAATGAAAAACTGTTTTTT
CASGRWGASNEKLFF
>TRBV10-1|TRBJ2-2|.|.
TGCGCCAGCAGTGACCCCACCGGGGAGCTGTTTTTT
CASSDPTGELFF
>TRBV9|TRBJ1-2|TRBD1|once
TGTGCCAGCAGCCTCCGGGACAGGGCCGCAGGTGGCTACACCTTC
CASSLRDRAAGGYTF
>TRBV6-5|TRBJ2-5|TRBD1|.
TGTGCCAGCAGTAAGGGGGCCGGGGAGACCCAGTACTTC
CASSKGAGETQYF
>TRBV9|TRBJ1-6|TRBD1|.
TGTGCCAGCAGCCGGCTGACAGGGGGCAATTCACCCCTCCACTTT
CASSRLTGGNSPLHF
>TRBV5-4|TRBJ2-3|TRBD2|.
TGTGCCAGCAGCTTGAAATTAGCGGGGGGCACAGATACGCAGTATTTT
CASSLKLAGGTDTQYF
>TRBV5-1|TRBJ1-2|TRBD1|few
TGCGCCAGCAGCCTCCGCTTGGGACAGATCAGAGGCTACACCTTC
CASSLRLGQIRGYTF
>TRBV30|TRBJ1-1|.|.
TGTGCCTGGAGTAGGGGCAGGGAAAACACTGAAGCTTTCTTT
CAWSRGRENTEAFF
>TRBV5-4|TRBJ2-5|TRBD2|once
TGTGCCAGCAGCTCGGGACTAGCGGGGGGGGATCTAGAGACCCAGTACTTC
CASSSGLAGGDLETQYF
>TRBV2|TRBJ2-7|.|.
TGTGCCATCACAGACAGGTTCTCCTACGAGCAGTACTTC
CAITDRFSYEQYF
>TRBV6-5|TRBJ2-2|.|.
TGTGCCAGCAGTTACTCGGGAGGACCCGGGGAGCTGTTTTTT
CASSYSGGPGELFF
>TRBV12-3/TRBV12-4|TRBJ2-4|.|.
TGTGCCAGCAAGATGGGAGCCAAAAACATTCAGTACTTC
CASKMGAKNIQYF
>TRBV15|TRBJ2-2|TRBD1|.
TGTGCCACCAGCAGTCCCGGGACAGGGACCGGGGAGCTGTTTTTT
CATSSPGTGTGELFF
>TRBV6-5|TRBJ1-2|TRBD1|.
TGTGCCAGCACCCGGACAGGAGACTATGGCTACACCTTC
CASTRTGDYGYTF
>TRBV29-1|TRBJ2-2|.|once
TGCAGCGCCGCGCAGGGTACACTGAACACCGGGGAGCTGTTTTTT
CSAAQGTLNTGELFF
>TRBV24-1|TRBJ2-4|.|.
TGTGCCCACCCCACGACAGTCAGCGCGACTCAGTACTTC
CAHPTTVSATQYF
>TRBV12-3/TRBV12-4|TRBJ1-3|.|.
TGTGCCAGCAGTCAACGACAGGGAAACACCATATATTTT
CASSQRQGNTIYF
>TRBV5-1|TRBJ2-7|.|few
TGCGCCAGCAGCTTGGAAGTTATAACCGAGCAGTACTTC
CASSLEVITEQYF
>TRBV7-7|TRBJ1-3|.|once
TGTGCCAGCAGCTTGGATTATGGAAACACCATATATTTT
CASSLDYGNTIYF
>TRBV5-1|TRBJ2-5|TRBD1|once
TGCGCCAGCAGCTTGAGTAGCAGGGGGCAAGAGACCCAGTACTTC
CASSLSSRGQETQYF
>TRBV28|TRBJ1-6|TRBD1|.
TGTGCCAGCAGTCTAGGGGGCGGAGACTCCTATAATTCACCCCTCCACTTT
CASSLGGGDSYNSPLHF
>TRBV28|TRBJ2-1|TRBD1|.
TGTGCCAGCAGGTGGGGACAGGGGGTATCCTACAATGAGCAGTTCTTC
CASRWGQGVSYNEQFF
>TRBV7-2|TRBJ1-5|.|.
TGTGCCAGCAGCTCCGGACAGCCCAATCAGCCCCAGCATTTT
CASSSGQPNQPQHF
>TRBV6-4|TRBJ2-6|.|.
TGTGCCAGCAGGCCCACAACAGGGCTTGGGACTGGGGCCAACGTCCTGACTTTC
CASRPTTGLGTGANVLTF
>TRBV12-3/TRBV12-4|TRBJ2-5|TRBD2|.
TGTGCCAGCAGTAGGCGGGGAGGGGAGACCCAGTACTTC
CASSRRGGETQYF
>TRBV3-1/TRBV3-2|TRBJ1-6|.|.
TGTGCCAGCAGCCTCGGCGCTAGCTCCTATAATTCACCCCTCCACTTT
CASSLGASSYNSPLHF
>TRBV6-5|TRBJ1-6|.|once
TGTGCCAGCGGTTGGGTGTTACAGGCGAATTCACCCCTCCACTTT
CASGWVLQANSPLHF
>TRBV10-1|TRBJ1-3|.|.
TGCGCCAGCTCCGAAGGGAGCTCTGGAAACACCATATATTTT
CASSEGSSGNTIYF
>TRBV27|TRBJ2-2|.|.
TGTGCCAGCAGTTTAGATACCAGCGCGAACACCGGGGAGCTGTTTTTT
CASSLDTSANTGELFF
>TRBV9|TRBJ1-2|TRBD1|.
TGTGCCAGCAGCCCCTCAGGGGGCCGGAACTATGGCTACACCTTC
CASSPSGGRNYGYTF
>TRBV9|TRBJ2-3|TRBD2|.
TGTGCCAGCAGCGTCGGCGGGGGAAACACAGATACGCAGTATTTT
CASSVGGGNTDTQYF
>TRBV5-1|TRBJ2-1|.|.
TGCGCCAGCAGCTTGGTTAGCTCCTACAATGAGCAGTTCTTC
CASSLVSSYNEQFF
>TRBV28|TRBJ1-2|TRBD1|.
TGTGCCAGCAGTCCCTCCGGGACAGATGGCTACACCTTC
CASSPSGTDGYTF
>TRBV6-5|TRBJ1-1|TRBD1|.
TGTGCCAGCAGTAGGACAGGGGACACTGAAGCTTTCTTT
CASSRTGDTEAFF
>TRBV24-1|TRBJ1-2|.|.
TGTGCCACCAGTGATTTCTGGGTAGGCGGCTACACCTTC
CATSDFWVGGYTF
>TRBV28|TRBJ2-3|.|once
TGTGCCAGCAAGAAAGGGGGCACAGATACGCAGTATTTT
CASKKGGTDTQYF
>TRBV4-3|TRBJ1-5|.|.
TGCGCCAGCAGCGGAAAGGGAGGAGGAGATAGCAATCAGCCCCAGCATTTT
CASSGKGGGDSNQPQHF
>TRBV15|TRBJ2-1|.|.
TGTGCCACCACAATTGGGGGGGCTGATGAGCAGTTCTTC
CATTIGGADEQFF
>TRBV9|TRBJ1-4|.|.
TGTGCCAGCAGCGTATCCCCAGGGCAAAATGAAAAACTGTTTTTT
CASSVSPGQNEKLFF
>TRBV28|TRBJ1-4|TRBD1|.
TGTGCCAGCAGTTTCCGTGCAGGAGGGGGCCGGGAACTGTTTTTT
CASSFRAGGGRELFF
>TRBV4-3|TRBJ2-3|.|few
TGCGCCAGCAGCCAGTCTGTGCGCGATACGCAGTATTTT
CASSQSVRDTQYF
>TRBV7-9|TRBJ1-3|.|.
TGTGCCAGCCATGAAGGCTCTGGAAACACCATATATTTT
CASHEGSGNTIYF
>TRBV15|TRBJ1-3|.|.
TGTGCCACCAGCAAGACGCGGGCGACCTCTGGAAACACCATATATTTT
CATSKTRATSGNTIYF
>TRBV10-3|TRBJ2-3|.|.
TGTGCCATCAGTGAGAGGGACGCAGATACGCAGTATTTT
CAISERDADTQYF
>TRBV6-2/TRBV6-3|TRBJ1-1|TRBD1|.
TGTGCCAGCAGTTACTTCTGGGACAGTGAAGCTTTCTTT
CASSYFWDSEAFF
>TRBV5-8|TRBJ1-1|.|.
TGTGCCAGCAGCGACCCATGGTTGGAGCTCCCCGAGGGGGCTTTCTTT
CASSDPWLELPEGAFF
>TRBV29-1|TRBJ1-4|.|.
TGCAGCGTTGCTCAGGGGAATAATGAAAAACTGTTTTTT
CSVAQGNNEKLFF
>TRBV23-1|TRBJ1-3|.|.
TGCGCCAGCAGTCTCACCGGCCTATTCGACGGAAACACCATATATTTT
CASSLTGLFDGNTIYF
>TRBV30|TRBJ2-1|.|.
TGTGCCTGGAGCGAAACAATAGAGCAGTTCTTC
CAWSETIEQFF
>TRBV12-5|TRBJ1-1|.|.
TGTGCTAGTGGTTTGGGGCCGGGGACTGAAGCTTTCTTT
CASGLGPGTEAFF
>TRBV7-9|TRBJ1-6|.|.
TGTGCCAGCACCATGATGCGCGACGCACCCCTCCACTTT
CASTMMRDAPLHF